This T cell receptor (beta chain) was recovered during a study of control samples from healthy donors and cancer patients. Clones were sequenced by immunoSEQ multiplex PCR, and TCRdb holds only the in-frame ones, with some missing. The top ten clones hold more than 10% of a sample with 150,000 to 200,000 clones, approximately 90% of them seen once. Sequenced sample: blood. The receptor was derived from a man aged 25-40 years in good health.

CDR3 bases: TGCGCCAGCAGCTACGAACAGGGTTCATTAGGTGGCTACACCTTC. This codes for CASSYEQGSLGGYTF. The chain combines TRBV5-1 with TRBJ1-2; D might be TRBD1 (6 bases). Germline-derived CDR1 and CDR2 are SGHRS and YFSETQ. Trimming left V 3 bases short and J 7 bases short, with 19 bases between. CDR3 size: 15 residues.